The source of this T cell receptor (beta chain) is a study of OX40 agonist ivuxolimab in advanced cancers. Whole-study results and caveats: Antigen specificity of clonally expanded peripheral T cells was not established.

As concerns this clone: Its antigen is as yet unknown.

Data came from immunoSEQ multiplex PCR; TCRdb stores just in-frame clones and leaves some out. Of about 73,000 clones listed, over 80% were seen once; the top ten hold roughly 0.51%. CDR3 size: 16 residues. With 6 bases clipped from V and 0 bases from J, the junction kept 9 bases outside the gene matches. Germline values: CDR1 SGHNT, CDR2 YENEEA. The sequence was obtained from an adult with an advanced solid tumor such as melanoma, head and neck, liver or kidney cancer. The material sequenced was CD4+ or CD8+ T cells sorted from blood, taken in a trial of the OX40 agonist ivuxolimab. The chain recombines TRBV11-3 with TRBJ2-7; 9 positions match TRBD1. The CDR3 coding sequence is TGTGCCAGCAGTCTAAGGGGACAGGGCTACTCCTACGAGCAGTACTTC. This codes for CASSLRGQGYSYEQYF. Filled out from reference TRBV11-3 and TRBJ2-7, the complete variable domain reads EAGVVQSPRYKIIEKKQPVAFWCNPISGHNTLYWYLQNLGQGPELLIRYENEEAVDDSQLPKDRFSAERLKGVDSTLKIQPAELGDSAVYLCASSLRGQGYSYEQYFGPGTRLTVT.